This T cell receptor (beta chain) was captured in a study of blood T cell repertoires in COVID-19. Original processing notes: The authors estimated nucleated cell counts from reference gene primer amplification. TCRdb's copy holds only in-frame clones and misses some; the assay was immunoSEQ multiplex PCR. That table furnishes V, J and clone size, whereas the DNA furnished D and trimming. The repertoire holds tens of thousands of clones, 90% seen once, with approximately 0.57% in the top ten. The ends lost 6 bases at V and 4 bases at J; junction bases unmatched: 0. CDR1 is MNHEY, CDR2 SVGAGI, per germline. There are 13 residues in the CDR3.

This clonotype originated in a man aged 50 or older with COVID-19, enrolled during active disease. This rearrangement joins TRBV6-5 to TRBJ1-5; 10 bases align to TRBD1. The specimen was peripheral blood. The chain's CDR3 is CASRGQGNQPQHF. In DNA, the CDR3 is TGTGCCAGCAGGGGACAGGGGAATCAGCCCCAGCATTTT.